This T cell receptor beta chain was found in a study of post-analysis software for immune sequencing data. This clonotype was seen once. Its target is not known. Unique molecular identifiers were built into the TCR beta cDNA libraries. A single record per CDR3 protein comes from TCRdb applying MiXCR to the PCR reads. This repertoire shows hundreds of thousands of distinct CDR3 sequences, 44% found once; its top ten account for 1.5% to 2%. Overall study results and limits: A few TRBV segments occurring more often in patients than controls included TRBV5-6, TRBV5-1 and TRBV20-1. Controls' normalized Chao1 diversity significantly exceeded that of multiple sclerosis patients.

Germline V gene lookup returns CDR1 LGHNA and CDR2 YNFKEQ. The ends were cut back, 1 base at V and 2 bases at J, with 12 bases in the middle. The CDR3 length is 15 residues. The sequenced material came from blood. The rearrangement uses TRBV4-2 and TRBJ2-7; D unresolved. This sequence originates from a girl between 5 and 17 years old with multiple sclerosis. This CDR3 reads CASSQVSEVTYEQYF. The CDR3 region has the DNA TGTGCCAGCAGCCAAGTTAGTGAGGTGACCTACGAGCAGTACTTC.